This T cell receptor (beta chain) was found in a study of blood T cell repertoires in COVID-19. The CDR3 is 13 residues long. V was cut by 7 bases and J by 0 bases, with 9 bases left in between. Germline lookup yields CDR1 ENHRY and CDR2 SYGVKD. Method: immunoSEQ multiplex PCR; TCRdb's copy keeps in-frame clones and lacks some. The sample includes around 220,000 clones, 84% of them seen just once. The recovered donors of Cohort 3 showed two negative PCRs, clearance, or symptom resolution. The rearrangement links TRBV10-3 to TRBJ1-1, with TRBD1 as a possible D gene (5 bases). The receptor was isolated from a middle-aged woman who had recovered from COVID-19. Sequenced sample: PBMCs or T cells enriched from blood (not recorded which). CDR3 in amino acids: CAITGSMNTEAFF. CDR3 in DNA: TGTGCCATCACAGGGTCCATGAACACTGAAGCTTTCTTT.